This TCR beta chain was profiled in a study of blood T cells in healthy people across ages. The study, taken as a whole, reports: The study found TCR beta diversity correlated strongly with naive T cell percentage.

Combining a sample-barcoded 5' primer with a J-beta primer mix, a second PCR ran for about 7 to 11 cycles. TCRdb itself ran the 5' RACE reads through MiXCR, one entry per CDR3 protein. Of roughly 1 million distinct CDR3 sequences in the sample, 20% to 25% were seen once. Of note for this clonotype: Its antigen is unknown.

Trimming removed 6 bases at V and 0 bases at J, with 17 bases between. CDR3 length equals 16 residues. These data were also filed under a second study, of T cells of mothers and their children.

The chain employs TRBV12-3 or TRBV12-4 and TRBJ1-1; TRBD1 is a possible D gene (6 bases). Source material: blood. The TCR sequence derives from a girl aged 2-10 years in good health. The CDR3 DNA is TGTGCCAGCAGGATTACACAGGGTGGTGTGAACACTGAAGCTTTCTTT. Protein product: CASRITQGGVNTEAFF.